This T cell receptor beta chain was recovered during a study of persistence of HIV-infected CD4 T cells (dated by TCRdb to about 2020). Some background on the complete study: The median time participants had been on suppressive ART was roughly eight years. Anti-CD3/anti-CD28 stimulation activated a higher proportion of cells, with a lower memory fraction, than antigen stimulation. Peripheral blood samples of up to about 200 mL were collected at multiple time points, except for a couple of participants, who underwent leukapheresis at a single time point. The TCR cluster analysis across participants included about 8 participants for CMV and six or seven participants for Gag. The clonality of all cells in each sorted population was assessed by TCRbeta sequencing, whereas the clonality of infected cells was assessed by proviral sequencing. The study isolated CMV- and HIV-1 Gag-responding CD4+ T cells from ART-treated individuals to examine antigen-driven clonal expansion of HIV-1-infected cells.

The CDR1 and CDR2 encoded by the germline V gene are KGHDR and SFDVKD. Relative to germline, V is missing 4 bases and J is missing 6 bases, with 14 bases of the junction outside any gene match. The CDR3 holds 16 amino acids from the cysteine to the phenylalanine. Only the CDR3 part of the read is kept: 48 bases, read in frame from the first base. The immunoSEQ hsTCRB assay version 4 in survey mode was used to sequence TCRbeta repertoires from genomic DNA. For TCRbeta sequencing, genomic DNA was diluted to approximately 9 ng/uL, with up to about 1 ug used per sample. In the authors' own workflow: TCRbeta data were analyzed in ImmunoSeq Analyzer 3.0, with diversity computed on productive nucleotide rearrangements. Lower-bound TCR diversity was estimated with the improved Chao index, and clonality with the Gini coefficient using the Immunarch R package. Different nucleotide rearrangements encoding the same CDR3beta amino acid sequence were counted as distinct clonotypes. Differential abundance analysis identified TCRbeta sequences significantly enriched in antigen-responding cells relative to anti-CD3/anti-CD28-activated cells. GLIPH2 grouped TCRs by predicted peptide-MHC specificity, both within each participant and across combined participant data sets. TCRdb's version of the immuneACCESS table is confined to in-frame rearrangements and falls short of the full clone set. An unresolved V gene accounts for under half of the shortfall where checked; the remainder is of unknown origin. That table is the source of V, J and clone size, and D and trimming were worked out from the DNA. The sample data list about 45,000 clones, and more than 80% of these were observed just once. Jointly, the top ten make up about 3.5% of the sample.

Overall results and qualifications from the work: Antigen-responding cells were enriched for degenerate expanded CDR3beta sequences, which suggests convergent selection of CD4+ responses to CMV and Gag. Because the TCR analyses were done in bulk, restricting them to just the rare CMV-responding cells that actually carried HIV-1 proviruses was not possible. TCRbeta richness in CMV- and Gag-responding cells was significantly lower than in anti-CD3/anti-CD28-responding cells; CMV-responding cells had higher oligoclonality than CD3/CD28-stimulated and Gag-responding cells. Only a small number of individuals took part in the study, and the range of antigens tested was limited. A correlation was observed between TCR oligoclonality and proviral oligoclonality within the same sorted populations.

This clone turned up a few times. Its binding antigen is unknown. The input lacks base qualities; no much larger clone sits a single base away. The treatment or condition label on this specimen signifies: suppressive antiretroviral therapy. As a nonspecific positive control representing the CD4+ T cell repertoire, cells were stimulated with anti-CD3/anti-CD28 magnetic beads. Sorting of responding CD4+ T cells was based on upregulation of both CD40 ligand and CD69. Participants were HIV-1-infected adults who started suppressive ART during chronic infection. Participants had undetectable plasma HIV-1 RNA below 50 copies/mL for at least 4 years. To be included, a participant needed positive CMV serology and a CD4+ T cell count above 400 cells/uL. Before stimulation, PBMCs were isolated using density centrifugation and depleted of CD8+ T cells. Stimulation of CD8-depleted PBMCs was carried out for 15 to 20 hours with anti-CD28/CD49d costimulation, CD40-blocking antibody and enfuvirtide, to prevent new infections. Cell sorting was performed on a Beckman Coulter MoFlo Legacy or XDP sorter, and dead cells were excluded with propidium iodide. The QIAamp DNA Mini Kit was used for genomic DNA extraction from samples above one million cells, and the Quick-DNA Microprep Kit was used otherwise.

This TCR was sampled from an adult woman with HIV who was CMV-seropositive. Sequenced here: CD4+ T cells sorted from PBMCs after approximately 19-hour stimulation, sampled from a patient who received antiretroviral therapy. The cell subset or site label of this sample denotes: CD40L+CD69+ CD4 T cells responding to anti-CD3/anti-CD28 beads, representing the overall repertoire. The chain is encoded by TRBV24-1 joined to TRBJ2-7; TRBD1 aligns with 7 central bases. The DNA is TGTGCCACCAGTGACTCCGGAACAGGGGCCCTCGGCGAGCAGTACTTC. Translated, it gives CATSDSGTGALGEQYF.